This T cell receptor beta chain was identified in a study of CD8+ T cells in alopecia areata. Remarks on this clone: Its antigen is not known.

General study findings and limits: Mice showed TCR sharing more clearly than patients did, possibly owing to HLA. Higher clonality than in normal scalp was seen in lesional scalp, especially alopecia totalis/universalis.

This CDR3 region has 15 residues. Germline V gives CDR1 SGHRS, CDR2 YFSETQ. V gave up 2 bases and J gave up 3 bases, with 15 bases separating them. Extraction of RNA preceded its reverse transcription into cDNA, which served as the sequencing template. TCRdb keeps only in-frame clones here, not all; method: immunoSEQ multiplex PCR. The table shows around 190,000 clones, with 45% to 70% occurring only once. The chain couples TRBV5-1 to TRBJ2-7; D ambiguous. The sample consisted of CD8+ T cells sorted from blood. The receptor comes from a human donor in good health. The CDR3 protein is CASSLTPSLLYEQYF. The CDR3 DNA is TGCGCCAGCAGCTTAACCCCGTCCCTCCTCTACGAGCAGTACTTC.